This T cell receptor (beta chain) was documented in a study of shared clonotypes between healthy human individuals. Across the study: Sampling drew on donors who were a couple of women and a few men aged 18 to 49. The study, taken as a whole, reports: Naive subsets typically showed greater estimated richness than memory subsets.

Assay used: immunoSEQ multiplex PCR; TCRdb lists only in-frame clones, some missing. The table includes under 1,100,000 clones, about 80% detected once. CD45RA-negative memory and CD45RA+ naive subsets were split from the CD4+ cells. V trimming: 8 bases; J trimming: 3 bases; junction bases outside the gene matches: 7. Per the germline V gene, CDR1 is SNHLY and CDR2 is FYNNEI. The CDR3 spans 14 residues. Concerning this clone: The antigen remains undetermined. Other DNA sequences in the same sample also yield this CDR3.

The sequencing sample was made of memory CD4+ T cells from PBMCs. Subset denoted: CD45RA-negative fraction. The chain carries TRBV2 and TRBJ1-2, with 9 bases fitting TRBD1. This clonotype was obtained from a man aged 18-30 years in good health. Some clones in this sample may be carry-over from other donors' samples. CDR3 sequence (DNA): TGTGCCAGCTCACCGGACAGGGGATACTATGGCTACACCTTC. Amino acid sequence: CASSPDRGYYGYTF.